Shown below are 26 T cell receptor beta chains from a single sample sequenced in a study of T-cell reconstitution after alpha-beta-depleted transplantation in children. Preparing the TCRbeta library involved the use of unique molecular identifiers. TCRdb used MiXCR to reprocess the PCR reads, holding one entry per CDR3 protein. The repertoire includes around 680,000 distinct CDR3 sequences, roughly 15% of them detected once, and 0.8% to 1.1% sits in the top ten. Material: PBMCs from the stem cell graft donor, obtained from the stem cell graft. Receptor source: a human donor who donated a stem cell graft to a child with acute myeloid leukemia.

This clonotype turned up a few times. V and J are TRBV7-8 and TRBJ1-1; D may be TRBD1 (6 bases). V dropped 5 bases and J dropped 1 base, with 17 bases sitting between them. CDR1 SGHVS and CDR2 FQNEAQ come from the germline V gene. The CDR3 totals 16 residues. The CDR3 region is CASSPRGQGTNTEAFF. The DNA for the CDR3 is TGTGCCAGCAGCCCCCGCGGGCAGGGGACGAACACTGAAGCTTTCTTT. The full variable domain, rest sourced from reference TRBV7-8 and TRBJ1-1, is GAGVSQSPRYKVAKRGQDVALRCDPISGHVSLFWYQQALGQGPEFLTYFQNEAQLDKSGLPSDRFFAERPEGSVSTLKIQRTQQEDSAVYLCASSPRGQGTNTEAFFGQGTRLTVV.

CDR3 residues: CSAPGPLSWNTIYF. In nucleotides, the CDR3 is TGCAGTGCTCCAGGGCCCCTTTCTTGGAACACCATATATTTT. The rearrangement joins TRBV20-1 to TRBJ1-3; a possible D gene is TRBD1 (5 bases). Trimming removed 5 bases at V and 7 bases at J, with 18 bases between. The germline gives CDR1 DFQATT, CDR2 SNEGSKA (reference sequence). The CDR3 runs 14 residues.

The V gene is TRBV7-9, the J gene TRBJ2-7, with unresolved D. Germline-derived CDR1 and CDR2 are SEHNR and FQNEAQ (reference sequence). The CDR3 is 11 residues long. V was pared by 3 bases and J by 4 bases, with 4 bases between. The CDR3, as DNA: TGTGCCAGCAGCTTTAAGTACGAGCAGTACTTC. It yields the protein CASSFKYEQYF.

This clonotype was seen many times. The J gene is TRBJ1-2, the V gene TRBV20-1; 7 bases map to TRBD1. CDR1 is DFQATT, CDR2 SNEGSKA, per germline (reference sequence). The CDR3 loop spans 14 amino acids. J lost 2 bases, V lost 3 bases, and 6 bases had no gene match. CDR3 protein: CSASPMDRNYGYTF. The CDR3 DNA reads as TGCAGTGCTAGCCCCATGGACAGGAACTATGGCTACACCTTC.

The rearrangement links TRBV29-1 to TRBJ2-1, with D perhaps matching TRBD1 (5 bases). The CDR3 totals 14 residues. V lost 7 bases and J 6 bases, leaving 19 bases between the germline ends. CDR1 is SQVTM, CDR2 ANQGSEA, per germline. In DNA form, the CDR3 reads TGCAGCGCAACAGACATCTACAGGATCAATGAGCAGTTCTTC. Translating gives CSATDIYRINEQFF.

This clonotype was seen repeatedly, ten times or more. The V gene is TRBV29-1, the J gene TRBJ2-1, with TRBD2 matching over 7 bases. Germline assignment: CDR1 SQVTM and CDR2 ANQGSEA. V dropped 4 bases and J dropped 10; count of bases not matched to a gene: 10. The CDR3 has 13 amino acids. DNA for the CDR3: TGCAGCGTTGGGCGGGGGAGGGGAATGGAGCAGTTCTTC. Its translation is CSVGRGRGMEQFF.

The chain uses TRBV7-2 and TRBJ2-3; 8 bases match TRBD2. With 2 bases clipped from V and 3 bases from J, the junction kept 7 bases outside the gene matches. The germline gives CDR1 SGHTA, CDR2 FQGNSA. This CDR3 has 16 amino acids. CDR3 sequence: CASSLSGGAQTDTQYF. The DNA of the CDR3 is TGTGCCAGCAGCTTATCCGGGGGGGCCCAAACAGATACGCAGTATTTT.

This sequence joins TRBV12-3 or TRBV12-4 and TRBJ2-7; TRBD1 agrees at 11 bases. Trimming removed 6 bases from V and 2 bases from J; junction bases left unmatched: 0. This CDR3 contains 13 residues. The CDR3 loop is CASRGQGAYEQYF. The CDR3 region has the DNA TGTGCCAGCAGGGGACAGGGGGCCTACGAGCAGTACTTC.

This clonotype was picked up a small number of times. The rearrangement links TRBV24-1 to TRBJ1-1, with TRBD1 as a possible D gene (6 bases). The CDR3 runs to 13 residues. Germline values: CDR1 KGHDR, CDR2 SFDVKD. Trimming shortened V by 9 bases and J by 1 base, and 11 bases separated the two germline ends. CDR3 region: CATRLDRNTEAFF. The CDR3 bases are TGTGCCACCCGTCTGGACAGGAACACTGAAGCTTTCTTT.

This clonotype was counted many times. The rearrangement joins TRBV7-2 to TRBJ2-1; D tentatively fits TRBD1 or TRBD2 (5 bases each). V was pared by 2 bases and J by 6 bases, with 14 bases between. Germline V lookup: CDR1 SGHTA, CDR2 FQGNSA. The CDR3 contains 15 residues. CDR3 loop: CASSLWGGLGNEQFF. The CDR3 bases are TGTGCCAGCAGCTTATGGGGCGGACTGGGCAATGAGCAGTTCTTC.

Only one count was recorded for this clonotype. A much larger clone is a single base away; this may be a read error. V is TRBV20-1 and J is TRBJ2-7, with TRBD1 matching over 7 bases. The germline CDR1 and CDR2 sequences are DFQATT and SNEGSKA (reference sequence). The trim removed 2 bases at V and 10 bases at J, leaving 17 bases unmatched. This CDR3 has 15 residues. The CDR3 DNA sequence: TGCAGTGCTAGAAGAGGGGGCCATCAAACTCGCGACCAGTACTTC. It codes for CSARRGGHQTRDQYF.

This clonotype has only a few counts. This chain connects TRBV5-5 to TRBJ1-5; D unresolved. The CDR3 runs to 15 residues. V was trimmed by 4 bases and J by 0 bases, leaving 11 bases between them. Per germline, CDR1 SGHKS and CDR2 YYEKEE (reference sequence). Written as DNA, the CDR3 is TGTGCCAGCAGCGGTAGACCGGATAGCAATCAGCCCCAGCATTTT. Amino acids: CASSGRPDSNQPQHF.

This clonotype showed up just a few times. The CDR3 spells CSVQTGARNTEAFF. The DNA for the CDR3 is TGCAGCGTTCAGACAGGGGCTAGGAACACTGAAGCTTTCTTT. V is TRBV29-1 and J is TRBJ1-1, with 8 bases aligning to TRBD1. There are 14 residues in the CDR3. The ends lost 5 bases at V and 1 base at J; junction bases unmatched: 6. The germline V gene has CDR1 SQVTM and CDR2 ANQGSEA.

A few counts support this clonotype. The CDR3 spells CASSLTGAVTDTQYF. CDR3 DNA: TGTGCCAGCAGCTTAACAGGAGCCGTCACAGATACGCAGTATTTT. V is TRBV7-3 and J is TRBJ2-3; D gene ambiguous. Germline values: CDR1 SGHTA, CDR2 FQGTGA. The CDR3 has 15 residues. The V and J ends lost 0 bases and 2 bases respectively, with 9 bases between them.

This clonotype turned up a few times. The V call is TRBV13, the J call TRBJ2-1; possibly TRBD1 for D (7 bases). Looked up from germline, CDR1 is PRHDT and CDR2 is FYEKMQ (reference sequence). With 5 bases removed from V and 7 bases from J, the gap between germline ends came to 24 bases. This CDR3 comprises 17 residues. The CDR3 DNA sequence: TGTGCCAGCAGCAGCTTGACGGCGGGACAGCATAGGAATGAGCAGTTCTTC. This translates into CASSSLTAGQHRNEQFF.

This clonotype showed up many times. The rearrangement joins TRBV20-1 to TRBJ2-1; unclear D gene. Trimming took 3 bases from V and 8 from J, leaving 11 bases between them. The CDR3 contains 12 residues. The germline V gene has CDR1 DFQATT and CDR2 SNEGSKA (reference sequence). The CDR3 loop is CSASPRFDEQFF. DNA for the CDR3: TGCAGTGCTAGTCCCAGGTTCGATGAGCAGTTCTTC.

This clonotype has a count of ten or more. In nucleotides, the CDR3 is TGTGCCAGCAGTGAACTAGCGGGGGGGTCCCTTGAGCAGTTCTTC. Translating gives CASSELAGGSLEQFF. The rearrangement links TRBV6-4 to TRBJ2-1, with 13 bases lining up with TRBD2. The CDR3 spans 15 residues. Per the germline V gene, CDR1 is MRHNA and CDR2 is SNTAGT. V was clipped by 3 bases and J by 9 bases; unmatched bases: 5.

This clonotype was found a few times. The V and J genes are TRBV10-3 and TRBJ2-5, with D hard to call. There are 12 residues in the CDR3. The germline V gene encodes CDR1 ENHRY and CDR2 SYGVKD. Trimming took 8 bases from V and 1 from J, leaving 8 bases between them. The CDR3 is CAISRSQETQYF. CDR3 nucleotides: TGTGCCATCTCCCGGTCCCAAGAGACCCAGTACTTC.

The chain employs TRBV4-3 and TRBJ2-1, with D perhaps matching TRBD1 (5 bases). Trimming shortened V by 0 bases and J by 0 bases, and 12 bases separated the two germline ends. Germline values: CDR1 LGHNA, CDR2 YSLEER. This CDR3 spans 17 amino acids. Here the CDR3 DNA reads TGCGCCAGCAGCCAAGAAGAATGGGGCAGCTCCTACAATGAGCAGTTCTTC. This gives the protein CASSQEEWGSSYNEQFF.

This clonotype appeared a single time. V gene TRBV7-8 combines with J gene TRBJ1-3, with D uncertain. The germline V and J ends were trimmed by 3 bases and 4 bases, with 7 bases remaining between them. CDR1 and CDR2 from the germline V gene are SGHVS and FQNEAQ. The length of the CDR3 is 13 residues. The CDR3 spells CASSFVQGNTIYF. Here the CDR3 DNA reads TGTGCCAGCAGCTTTGTACAGGGAAACACCATATATTTT. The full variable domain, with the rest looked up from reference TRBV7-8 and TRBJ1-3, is GAGVSQSPRYKVAKRGQDVALRCDPISGHVSLFWYQQALGQGPEFLTYFQNEAQLDKSGLPSDRFFAERPEGSVSTLKIQRTQQEDSAVYLCASSFVQGNTIYFGEGSWLTVV.

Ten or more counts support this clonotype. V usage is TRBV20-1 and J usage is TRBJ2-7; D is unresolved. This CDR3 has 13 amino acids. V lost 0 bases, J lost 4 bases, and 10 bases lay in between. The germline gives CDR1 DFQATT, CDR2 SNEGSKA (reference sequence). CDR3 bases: TGCAGTGCTAGAGATCAGAAGGCGTACGAGCAGTACGTC. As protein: CSARDQKAYEQYV.

The DNA for the CDR3 is TGCGCCAGCAGCTCGGGACTAGCGGGGGCCCTGTCGGGGTATGAGCAGTTCTTC. As protein: CASSSGLAGALSGYEQFF. This chain joins TRBV5-1 and TRBJ2-1; the match to TRBD2 covers 14 bases. V was pared by 3 bases and J by 8 bases, with 13 bases of the junction left unmatched. The CDR3 is 18 residues long. From germline, CDR1 is SGHRS and CDR2 YFSETQ.

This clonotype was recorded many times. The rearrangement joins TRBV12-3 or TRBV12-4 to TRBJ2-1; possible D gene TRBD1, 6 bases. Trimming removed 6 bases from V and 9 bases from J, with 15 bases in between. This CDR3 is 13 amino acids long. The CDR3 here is CASSPARGGEQFF. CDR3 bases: TGTGCCAGCAGCCCAGCCAGGGGTGGTGAGCAGTTCTTC.

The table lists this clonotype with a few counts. The CDR3 region is CASSQDAETDLHF. As DNA, the CDR3 is TGCGCCAGCAGCCAAGATGCCGAGACAGACCTCCACTTT. The V call is TRBV4-1, the J call TRBJ1-6, with D perhaps matching TRBD1 (5 bases). CDR1 MGHRA and CDR2 YSYEKL come from the germline V gene. The CDR3 covers 13 residues. The V end was cut by 0 bases, the J end by 15 bases, with 12 bases between.

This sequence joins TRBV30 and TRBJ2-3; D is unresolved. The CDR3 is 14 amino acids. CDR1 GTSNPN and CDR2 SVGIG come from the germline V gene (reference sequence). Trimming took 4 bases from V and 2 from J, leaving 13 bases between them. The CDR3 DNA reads TGTGCCTGGAATCTGGCGGACGTCACAGATACGCAGTATTTT. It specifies CAWNLADVTDTQYF.

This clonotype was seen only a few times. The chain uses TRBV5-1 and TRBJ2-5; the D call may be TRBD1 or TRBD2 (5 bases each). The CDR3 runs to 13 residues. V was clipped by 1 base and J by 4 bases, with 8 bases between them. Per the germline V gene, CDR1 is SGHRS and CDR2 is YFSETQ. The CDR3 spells CASSLRDAETQYF. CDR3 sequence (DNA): TGCGCCAGCAGCTTGAGGGACGCAGAGACCCAGTACTTC.